This T cell receptor beta chain was sequenced during a study of radiation and T cells in renal cell carcinoma. Points from the study as a whole: Pretreatment tumor biopsies were lacking, so baseline clonotypes are unknown.

TCRdb keeps only in-frame clones here, not all; method: immunoSEQ multiplex PCR. The profile shows fewer than 150,000 clones, 88% of them singletons. Noted time point: blood 2 weeks post-SBRT. Regarding treatment: 15 Gy SBRT to primary tumor, nephrectomy 4 weeks later. On this clone: Its antigen is still unknown.

V gave up 6 bases and J gave up 5 bases, with 4 bases separating them. The CDR3 contains 9 residues. Germline V CDR1 and CDR2: DFQATT, SNEGSKA (reference sequence). The receptor was isolated from a woman in her 70s with renal cell carcinoma. The chain couples TRBV20-1 to TRBJ1-2; the D is unclear. The input for sequencing was blood, taken from a patient whose treatment included radiotherapy and nephrectomy. The chain's CDR3 is CSADYGYTF. The CDR3 DNA follows: TGCAGTGCCGATTATGGCTACACCTTC.